This T cell receptor beta chain was observed in a study of T cells in localized non-small cell lung cancer. This clone was seen a single time. Its antigen is undetermined. Points from the study as a whole: T cell clonality was highest in uninvolved adjacent lung, above tumor. There were a median 57 of the top 100 tumor clones appearing in adjacent lung. A denser population of T cells in blood accompanied longer overall survival. Since sequencing was restricted to only one region of the tumor, intratumor heterogeneity remains a possibility.

Produced via immunoSEQ multiplex PCR; TCRdb's table is partial and in-frame only. The sample lists around 67,000 clones; roughly nine tenths were seen once. Source: peripheral blood, taken before any cancer treatment. The clonotype originates from a woman aged 35-75 years with stage I lung adenocarcinoma.

The CDR3 loop reads CASSIEGNTEAFF. CDR3 bases: TGTGCCAGTAGTATAGAGGGGAACACTGAAGCTTTCTTT. The chain is built from TRBV19 and TRBJ1-1; no reliable D call. The ends were cut back, 0 bases at V and 1 base at J, with 3 bases in the middle. Germline CDR1 LNHDA, CDR2 SQIVND (reference sequence). CDR3 length equals 13 residues. Based on the CDR3 plus reference TRBV19 and TRBJ1-1, the full variable domain is DGGITQSPKYLFRKEGQNVTLSCEQNLNHDAMYWYRQDPGQGLRLIYYSQIVNDFQKGDIAEGYSVSREKKESFPLTVTSAQKNPTAFYLCASSIEGNTEAFFGQGTRLTVV.